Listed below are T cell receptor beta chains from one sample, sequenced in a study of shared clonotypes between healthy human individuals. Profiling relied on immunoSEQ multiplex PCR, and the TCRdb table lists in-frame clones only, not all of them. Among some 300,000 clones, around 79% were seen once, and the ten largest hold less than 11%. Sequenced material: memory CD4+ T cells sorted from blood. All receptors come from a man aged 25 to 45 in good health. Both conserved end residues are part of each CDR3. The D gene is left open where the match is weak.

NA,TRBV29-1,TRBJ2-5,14,CSVRGSGARETQYF
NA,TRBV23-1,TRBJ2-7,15,CASSLDGLIRYEQYF
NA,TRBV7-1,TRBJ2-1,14,CASSQRRSYNEQFF
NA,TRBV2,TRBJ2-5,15,CASSRDREYQETQYF
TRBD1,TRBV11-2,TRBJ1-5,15,CASSLGVTGNQPQHF
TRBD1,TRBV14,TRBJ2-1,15,CASSQAGQGLHEQFF
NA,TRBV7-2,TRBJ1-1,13,CASSKTGRTEAFF
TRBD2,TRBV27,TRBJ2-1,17,CASSLVFAGGPYNEQFF
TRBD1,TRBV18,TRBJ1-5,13,CANSDRDQQPQHF
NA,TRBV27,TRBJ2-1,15,CASSFGVASPNEQFF
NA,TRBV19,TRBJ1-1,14,CASSSTLGSSEAFF
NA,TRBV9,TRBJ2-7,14,CASSVAVSSYEQYF
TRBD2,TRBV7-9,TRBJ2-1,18,CASSLVTLAGGTRDEQFF